The 5 T cell receptor beta chains below all came from one sample that was sequenced in a study of blood T cell repertoires in COVID-19. Sequencing was performed with immunoSEQ multiplex PCR; in TCRdb, only in-frame clones are kept and a portion is missing. The data contain fewer than 650,000 clones, approximately 91% of them singletons. The sample comprised peripheral blood. The receptor set was obtained from a woman aged 45-60 years with COVID-19, enrolled during active disease.

The V gene is TRBV7-6, the J gene TRBJ2-7, with 10 bases fitting TRBD2. The CDR3 length is 15 residues. After removal of 5 bases from V and 4 bases from J, the junction contained 8 bases not matched to a gene. CDR1 SGHVS and CDR2 FNYEAQ come from the germline V gene. CDR3 residues: CASSVSGGDLYEQYF. CDR3 nucleotide sequence: TGTGCCAGCAGCGTAAGCGGGGGGGACTTGTACGAGCAGTACTTC.

The chain uses TRBV6-5 and TRBJ2-3, with a tentative D call TRBD2 (7 bases). This CDR3 spans 13 amino acids. V lost 8 bases, J lost 2 bases, and 11 bases lay in between. Germline V gene data show CDR1 as MNHEY and CDR2 as SVGAGI. The CDR3 reads CASGGGPTDTQYF. The CDR3 DNA sequence: TGTGCCAGCGGGGGGGGCCCCACAGATACGCAGTATTTT.

As for this clone: In the same sample, other DNA sequences code for this CDR3. This rearrangement joins TRBV12-3 or TRBV12-4 to TRBJ1-2; a possible D gene is TRBD1 (5 bases). The V end was cut by 6 bases, the J end by 2 bases, with 10 bases between. The CDR3 extends over 13 amino acids. In DNA form, the CDR3 reads TGTGCCAGCAGCCTTGACAGAAACTATGGCTACACCTTC. Amino acid sequence: CASSLDRNYGYTF.

V and J are TRBV7-2 and TRBJ2-5, with a possible D match to TRBD1 (6 bases). Germline loops: CDR1 SGHTA, CDR2 FQGNSA. V was cut by 5 bases and J by 5 bases, with 15 bases left in between. This CDR3 region has 14 residues. As DNA, the CDR3 is TGTGCCAGCAGCCAACCAGGACAGTGGGAGACCCAGTACTTC. It specifies CASSQPGQWETQYF.

The V call is TRBV4-1, the J call TRBJ2-7, with D hard to call. V lost 1 base to trimming and J lost 1 base, with 11 bases between them. Germline values: CDR1 MGHRA, CDR2 YSYEKL. This CDR3 region has 15 residues. The CDR3 DNA reads as TGCGCCAGCAGCCAAGCGTCCGTCAGATCCTACGAGCAGTACTTC. It codes for CASSQASVRSYEQYF.